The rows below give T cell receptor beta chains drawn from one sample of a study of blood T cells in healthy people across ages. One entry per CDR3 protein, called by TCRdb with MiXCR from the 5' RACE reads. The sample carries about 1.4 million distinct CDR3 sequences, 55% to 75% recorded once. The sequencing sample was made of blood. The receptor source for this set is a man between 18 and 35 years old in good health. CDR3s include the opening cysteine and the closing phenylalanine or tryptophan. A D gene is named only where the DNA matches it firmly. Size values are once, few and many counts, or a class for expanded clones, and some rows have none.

DNA: TGCAGTGCTAGACAGGGGCGGGGGTATGGCTACACCTTC
CDR3: CSARQGRGYGYTF
size: .
V: TRBV20-1
D: .
J: TRBJ1-2

DNA: TGTGCCAGCAGTTACTCCGGGGCGAACACTGAAGCTTTCTTT
CDR3: CASSYSGANTEAFF
size: few
V: TRBV6-2/TRBV6-3
D: .
J: TRBJ1-1

DNA: TGCGCCAGCAGCCCGGACTTAGGCCCAGCCGAATGGGACGAGCAGTACTTC
CDR3: CASSPDLGPAEWDEQYF
size: .
V: TRBV5-1
D: .
J: TRBJ2-7

DNA: TGCAGTTCAGGGCCCGCCTGGGAGACCCAGTACTTC
CDR3: CSSGPAWETQYF
size: once
V: TRBV20-1
D: .
J: TRBJ2-5

DNA: TGTGCTAGCAGCTCAAGTGGGGGACAGGGGACGCAGTATTTT
CDR3: CASSSSGGQGTQYF
size: .
V: TRBV7-7
D: TRBD1
J: TRBJ2-3

DNA: TGCAGCGTACTCTTCAGGGACAGGAATTACGAGCAGTACTTC
CDR3: CSVLFRDRNYEQYF
size: .
V: TRBV29-1
D: TRBD1
J: TRBJ2-7

DNA: TGTGCCAGCAGCTTCGGTCCTATCGAGCAGTACTTC
CDR3: CASSFGPIEQYF
size: .
V: TRBV5-6
D: .
J: TRBJ2-7

DNA: TGTGCCAGCAGCTCGCACGGGGGAAATCCCTACAATGAGCAGTTCTTC
CDR3: CASSSHGGNPYNEQFF
size: few
V: TRBV7-2
D: .
J: TRBJ2-1

DNA: TGTGCCAGCAGTTACTCGAGTAGCGGGAGGGCTGGCAATGAGCAGTTCTTC
CDR3: CASSYSSSGRAGNEQFF
size: .
V: TRBV6-5
D: TRBD2
J: TRBJ2-1

DNA: TGCAGTGCTAGAGATCAGTTGAACACTGAAGCTTTCTTT
CDR3: CSARDQLNTEAFF
size: .
V: TRBV20-1
D: .
J: TRBJ1-1

DNA: TGTGCCAGCAGAACCAGGGGGGCCCCGAATAATCAGCCCCAGCATTTT
CDR3: CASRTRGAPNNQPQHF
size: .
V: TRBV27
D: TRBD1
J: TRBJ1-5

DNA: TGTGCCAGCAGTGAGAGACAGCGCTATGGCTACACCTTC
CDR3: CASSERQRYGYTF
size: .
V: TRBV2
D: .
J: TRBJ1-2

DNA: TGCAGCGTTGAAGTGGGACTAGCGCTCAATGAGCAGTTCTTC
CDR3: CSVEVGLALNEQFF
size: .
V: TRBV29-1
D: TRBD2
J: TRBJ2-1

DNA: TGCAGTGCTTCAAAAGGTCGGGCGGGTGACTATGGCTACACCTTC
CDR3: CSASKGRAGDYGYTF
size: .
V: TRBV20-1
D: .
J: TRBJ1-2

DNA: TGCAGTGCTAGGGTTAGGCCCAACTATGGCTACACCTTC
CDR3: CSARVRPNYGYTF
size: .
V: TRBV20-1
D: .
J: TRBJ1-2

DNA: TGCGCCAGCAGCTTGAAACTAGGGGATACGCAGTATTTT
CDR3: CASSLKLGDTQYF
size: few
V: TRBV5-1
D: .
J: TRBJ2-3

DNA: TGTGCCTGGAGTCGGACAGTTTACAATGAGCAGTACTTC
CDR3: CAWSRTVYNEQYF
size: .
V: TRBV30
D: .
J: TRBJ2-4

DNA: TGCAGTGCTGGGACGAAATTAAATCAGCCCCAGCATTTT
CDR3: CSAGTKLNQPQHF
size: .
V: TRBV20-1
D: .
J: TRBJ1-5

DNA: TGTGCCAGCAGCGCGCTTAGGAACCAGGGGGTAGGGACCCAGTACTTC
CDR3: CASSALRNQGVGTQYF
size: .
V: TRBV11-2
D: TRBD1
J: TRBJ2-5

DNA: TGTGCCAGCAGCTCAAAGCAGGACTTGAACACTGAAGCTTTCTTT
CDR3: CASSSKQDLNTEAFF
size: .
V: TRBV6-8
D: .
J: TRBJ1-1

DNA: TGCAGACCCGGACAGGGTGATTCAACTGAAGCTTTCTTT
CDR3: CRPGQGDSTEAFF
size: .
V: TRBV20-1
D: TRBD1
J: TRBJ1-1

DNA: TGTGCCAGCAGTTTAAAGGGACCTCCATACGAGCAGTACTTC
CDR3: CASSLKGPPYEQYF
size: few
V: TRBV27
D: .
J: TRBJ2-7

DNA: TGCAGTGCTAGAAAAAGGGGACAGGGGGAGGCCCTGTATGGCTACACCTTC
CDR3: CSARKRGQGEALYGYTF
size: .
V: TRBV20-1
D: TRBD1
J: TRBJ1-2

DNA: TGCGCCAGCTCAGATAGCGGGGGCTTTGGGGATGAGCAGTTCTTC
CDR3: CASSDSGGFGDEQFF
size: .
V: TRBV4-1
D: TRBD2
J: TRBJ2-1

DNA: TGCAGTGCTAGAGGCGGCCTCCGCCTAGGCTATGGCTACACCTTC
CDR3: CSARGGLRLGYGYTF
size: .
V: TRBV20-1
D: .
J: TRBJ1-2

DNA: TGTGCCAGCAGCTTATACGCCGAAGGGGCTAACTATGGCTACACCTTC
CDR3: CASSLYAEGANYGYTF
size: .
V: TRBV7-6
D: .
J: TRBJ1-2

DNA: TGTGCCAGCAGGACTGACAGGGGTTACAATGAGCAGTTCTTC
CDR3: CASRTDRGYNEQFF
size: .
V: TRBV6-6
D: TRBD1
J: TRBJ2-1

DNA: TGTGCCAGCAGTGGCGGGACAGGAGACCACAGCGTAGACCCCTATGGCTACACCTTC
CDR3: CASSGGTGDHSVDPYGYTF
size: .
V: TRBV28
D: TRBD1
J: TRBJ1-2

DNA: TGTGCCAGCAGCCCCCAGACGGGGCCAGTAGAGCAGTACTTC
CDR3: CASSPQTGPVEQYF
size: .
V: TRBV6-2/TRBV6-3
D: .
J: TRBJ2-7

DNA: TGTGCCACCAGTGAGTCCAGGGGCGCGGAGACCCAGTACTTC
CDR3: CATSESRGAETQYF
size: .
V: TRBV24-1
D: .
J: TRBJ2-5

DNA: TGTGCCAGCAGTACCACAGGGACTTGGGGCTACACCTTC
CDR3: CASSTTGTWGYTF
size: once
V: TRBV6-5
D: .
J: TRBJ1-2

DNA: TGTGCCACCAGTAGATCGGACACGAGCTCCTACGAGCAGTACTTC
CDR3: CATSRSDTSSYEQYF
size: .
V: TRBV15
D: .
J: TRBJ2-7

DNA: TGTGCCAGCAGCCAGTTCGCCCGGGGGTCGGGTGAGCAGTTCTTC
CDR3: CASSQFARGSGEQFF
size: .
V: TRBV3-1
D: .
J: TRBJ2-1

DNA: TGCGGCATAGCGGGGGGTCCCTCCGGTGAGCAGTTCTTC
CDR3: CGIAGGPSGEQFF
size: .
V: TRBV20-1
D: TRBD2
J: TRBJ2-1

DNA: TGCAGCGTTGTACTTTCGCCAGGAGACTACAATGAGCAGTTCTTC
CDR3: CSVVLSPGDYNEQFF
size: many
V: TRBV29-1
D: .
J: TRBJ2-1

DNA: TGCGCCAGCAGCTTGGACGGGACTAGCGGGGGAGAAGAGCAGTTCTTC
CDR3: CASSLDGTSGGEEQFF
size: .
V: TRBV5-1
D: TRBD2
J: TRBJ2-1

DNA: TGTGCCAGCAGCGACGAGGACGAAAGGAACACTGAAGCTTTCTTT
CDR3: CASSDEDERNTEAFF
size: .
V: TRBV7-9
D: .
J: TRBJ1-1

DNA: TGCGCCAGCAGCCAAGCCCCAGGAATCCCAGAGACCCAGTACTTC
CDR3: CASSQAPGIPETQYF
size: .
V: TRBV4-1
D: .
J: TRBJ2-5

DNA: TGTGCCAGCAGCCAAGATCCCGGGACTAGCACAGATACGCAGTATTTT
CDR3: CASSQDPGTSTDTQYF
size: few
V: TRBV4-2
D: .
J: TRBJ2-3

DNA: TGTGCCAGCAGCGTAGGGTCTAGCGGTTCCTACGAGCAGTACTTC
CDR3: CASSVGSSGSYEQYF
size: few
V: TRBV9
D: TRBD2
J: TRBJ2-7

DNA: TGTGCCAGCAGCCAACGACTAGCGGGAATTAATGAGCAGTTCTTC
CDR3: CASSQRLAGINEQFF
size: .
V: TRBV7-8
D: TRBD2
J: TRBJ2-1

DNA: TGTGCCATCAGTGAGACTGGCTCCTACAATGAGCAGTTCTTC
CDR3: CAISETGSYNEQFF
size: .
V: TRBV10-3
D: .
J: TRBJ2-1

DNA: TGTGCCAGCAGTCCCGGGACAGACACTGAAGCTTTCTTT
CDR3: CASSPGTDTEAFF
size: .
V: TRBV27
D: TRBD1
J: TRBJ1-1

DNA: TGTGCCACCAGTGAACTGGAACAAGAGACCCAGTACTTC
CDR3: CATSELEQETQYF
size: .
V: TRBV24-1
D: .
J: TRBJ2-5

DNA: TGTGCCAGCAGTTACAGCAATCAACGGGGAATCACAGATACGCAGTATTTT
CDR3: CASSYSNQRGITDTQYF
size: .
V: TRBV6-5
D: .
J: TRBJ2-3

DNA: TGTGCCAGCAGCTTAGTAGGGATCCTCAACTACGAGCAGTACTTC
CDR3: CASSLVGILNYEQYF
size: .
V: TRBV7-9
D: .
J: TRBJ2-7

DNA: TGCGCCAGCAGCGGGGAGACAGGATTCTACGAGCAGTACTTC
CDR3: CASSGETGFYEQYF
size: few
V: TRBV4-1
D: .
J: TRBJ2-7

DNA: TGTGCTAGTGGGCACGGGACAGATGCCACCGGGGAGCTGTTTTTT
CDR3: CASGHGTDATGELFF
size: .
V: TRBV12-5
D: TRBD1
J: TRBJ2-2

DNA: TGTGCCAGCAGCTTAAGCCTAGCGGGAGCCAATGAGCAGTTCTTC
CDR3: CASSLSLAGANEQFF
size: .
V: TRBV13
D: TRBD2
J: TRBJ2-1

DNA: TGTGCCAGCAGCGATGGACTTGGATCCCTTAATGAAAAACTGTTTTTT
CDR3: CASSDGLGSLNEKLFF
size: many
V: TRBV9
D: .
J: TRBJ1-4

DNA: TGCAGCGTTGCGGACAGGGAGGACTATGGCTACACCTTC
CDR3: CSVADREDYGYTF
size: few
V: TRBV29-1
D: TRBD1
J: TRBJ1-2

DNA: TGTGCCAGCAGCTTGGTTGGTGGGGGGGAAGACACCCTAGCCAAAAACATTCAGTACTTC
CDR3: CASSLVGGGEDTLAKNIQYF
size: .
V: TRBV5-5
D: TRBD2
J: TRBJ2-4